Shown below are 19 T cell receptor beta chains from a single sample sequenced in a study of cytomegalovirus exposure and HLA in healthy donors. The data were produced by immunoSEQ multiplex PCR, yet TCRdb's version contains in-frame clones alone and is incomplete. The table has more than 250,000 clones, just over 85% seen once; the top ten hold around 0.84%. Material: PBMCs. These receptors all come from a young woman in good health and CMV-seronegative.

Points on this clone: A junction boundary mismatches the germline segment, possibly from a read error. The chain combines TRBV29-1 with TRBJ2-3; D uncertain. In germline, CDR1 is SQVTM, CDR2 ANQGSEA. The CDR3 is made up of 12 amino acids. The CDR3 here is CSVGVDPSSRHF. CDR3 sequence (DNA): TGCAGCGTTGGAGTTGACCCCTCGTCGAGGCATTTT.

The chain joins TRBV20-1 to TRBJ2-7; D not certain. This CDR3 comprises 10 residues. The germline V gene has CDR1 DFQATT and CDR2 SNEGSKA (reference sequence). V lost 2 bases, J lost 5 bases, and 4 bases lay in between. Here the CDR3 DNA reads TGCAGTGCTAGACCCAACGAGCAGTACTTC. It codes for CSARPNEQYF.

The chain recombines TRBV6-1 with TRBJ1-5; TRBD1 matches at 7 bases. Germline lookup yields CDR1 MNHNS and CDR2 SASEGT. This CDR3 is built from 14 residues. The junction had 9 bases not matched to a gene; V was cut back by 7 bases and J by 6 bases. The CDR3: CASTITDRVQPQHF. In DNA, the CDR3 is TGTGCCAGCACCATAACCGACAGGGTTCAGCCCCAGCATTTT.

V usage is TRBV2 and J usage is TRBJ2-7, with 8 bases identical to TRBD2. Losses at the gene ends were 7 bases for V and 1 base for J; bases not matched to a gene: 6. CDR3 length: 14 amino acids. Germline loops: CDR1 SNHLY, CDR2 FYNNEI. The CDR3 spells CASTTGGGSYEQYF. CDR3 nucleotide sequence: TGTGCCAGCACCACGGGGGGGGGATCCTACGAGCAGTACTTC.

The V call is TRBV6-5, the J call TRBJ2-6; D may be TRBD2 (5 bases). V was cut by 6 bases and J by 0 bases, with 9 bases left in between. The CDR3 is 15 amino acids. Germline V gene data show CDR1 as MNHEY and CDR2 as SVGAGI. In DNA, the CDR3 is TGTGCCAGCAGCCACCGGGGCTCTGGGGCCAACGTCCTGACTTTC. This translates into CASSHRGSGANVLTF.

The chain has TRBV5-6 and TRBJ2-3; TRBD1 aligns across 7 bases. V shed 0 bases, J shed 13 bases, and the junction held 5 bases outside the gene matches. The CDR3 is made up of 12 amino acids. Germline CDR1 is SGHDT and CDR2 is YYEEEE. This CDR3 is CASSLGVTGEYF. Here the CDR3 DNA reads TGTGCCAGCAGCTTGGGTGTCACAGGGGAGTATTTT.

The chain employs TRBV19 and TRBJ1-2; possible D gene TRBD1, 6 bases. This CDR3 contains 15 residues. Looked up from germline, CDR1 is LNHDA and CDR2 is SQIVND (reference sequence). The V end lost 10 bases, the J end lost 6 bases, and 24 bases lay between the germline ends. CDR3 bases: TGTGCCACCTCAGATCGGGACACTAACGGGCATGGCTACACCTTC. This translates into CATSDRDTNGHGYTF.

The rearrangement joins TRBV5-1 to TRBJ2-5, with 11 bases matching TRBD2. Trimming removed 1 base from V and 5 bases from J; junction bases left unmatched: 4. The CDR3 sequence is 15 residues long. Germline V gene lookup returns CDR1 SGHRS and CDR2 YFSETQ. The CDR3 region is CASSLLASGRETQYF. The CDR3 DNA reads TGCGCCAGCAGCTTGTTGGCTAGCGGGAGGGAGACCCAGTACTTC.

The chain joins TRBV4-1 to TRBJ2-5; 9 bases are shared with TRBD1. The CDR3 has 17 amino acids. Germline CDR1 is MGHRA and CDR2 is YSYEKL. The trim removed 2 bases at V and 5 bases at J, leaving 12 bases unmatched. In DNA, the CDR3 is TGCGCCAGCAGCCAACCGACAGGGGGGGGGTACGTGGAGACCCAGTACTTC. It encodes CASSQPTGGGYVETQYF.

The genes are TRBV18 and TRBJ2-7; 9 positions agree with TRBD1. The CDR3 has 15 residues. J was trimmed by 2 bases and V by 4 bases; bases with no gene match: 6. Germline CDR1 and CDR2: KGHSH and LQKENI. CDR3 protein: CASSHGTGTTYEQYF. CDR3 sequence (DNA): TGTGCCAGCTCACACGGGACAGGGACCACCTACGAGCAGTACTTC.

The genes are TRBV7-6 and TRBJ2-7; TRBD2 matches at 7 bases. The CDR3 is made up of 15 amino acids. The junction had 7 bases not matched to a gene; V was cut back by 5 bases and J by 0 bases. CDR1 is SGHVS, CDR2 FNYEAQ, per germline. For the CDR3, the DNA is TGTGCCAGCAGCCAATTAACTAGCGACTCCTACGAGCAGTACTTC. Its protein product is CASSQLTSDSYEQYF.

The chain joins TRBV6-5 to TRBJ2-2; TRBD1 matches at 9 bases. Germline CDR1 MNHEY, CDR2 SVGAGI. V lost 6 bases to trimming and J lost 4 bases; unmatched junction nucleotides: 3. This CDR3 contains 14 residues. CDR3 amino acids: CASSETGGTGELFF. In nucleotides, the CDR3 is TGTGCCAGCAGCGAGACAGGGGGCACCGGGGAGCTGTTTTTT.

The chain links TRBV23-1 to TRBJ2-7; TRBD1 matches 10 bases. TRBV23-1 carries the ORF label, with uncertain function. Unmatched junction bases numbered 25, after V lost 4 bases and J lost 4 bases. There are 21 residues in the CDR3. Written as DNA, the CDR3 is TGCGCCAGCAGTCGTCGGTGTTTGGGGACAGGGGCATCTTGGGACGGGTACGAGCAGTACTTC. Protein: CASSRRCLGTGASWDGYEQYF.

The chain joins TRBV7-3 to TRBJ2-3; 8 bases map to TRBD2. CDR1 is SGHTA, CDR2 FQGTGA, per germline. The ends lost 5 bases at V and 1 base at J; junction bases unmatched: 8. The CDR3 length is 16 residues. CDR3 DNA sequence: TGTGCCAGCAGCCCAGGGCCGGGAGGGGGCACAGATACGCAGTATTTT. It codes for CASSPGPGGGTDTQYF.

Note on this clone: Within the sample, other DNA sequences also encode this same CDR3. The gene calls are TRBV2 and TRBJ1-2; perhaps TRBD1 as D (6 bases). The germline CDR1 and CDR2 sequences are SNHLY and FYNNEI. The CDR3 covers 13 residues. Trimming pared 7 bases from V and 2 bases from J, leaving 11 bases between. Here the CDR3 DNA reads TGTGCCAGCAACCTACAGGGCAACTATGGCTACACCTTC. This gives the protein CASNLQGNYGYTF.

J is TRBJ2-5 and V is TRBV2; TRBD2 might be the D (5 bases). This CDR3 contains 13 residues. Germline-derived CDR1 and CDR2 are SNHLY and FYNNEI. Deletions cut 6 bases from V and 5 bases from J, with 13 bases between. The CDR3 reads CASRPGNIETQYF. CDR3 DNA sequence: TGTGCCAGCAGACCCGGGAACATTGAGACCCAGTACTTC.

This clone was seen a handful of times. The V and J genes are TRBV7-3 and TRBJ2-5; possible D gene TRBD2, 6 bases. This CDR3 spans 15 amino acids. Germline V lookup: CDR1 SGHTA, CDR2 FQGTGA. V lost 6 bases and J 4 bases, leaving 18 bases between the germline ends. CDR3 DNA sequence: TGTGCCAGCAGGACCGACAACGGGGGAGGAGAGACCCAGTACTTC. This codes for CASRTDNGGGETQYF.

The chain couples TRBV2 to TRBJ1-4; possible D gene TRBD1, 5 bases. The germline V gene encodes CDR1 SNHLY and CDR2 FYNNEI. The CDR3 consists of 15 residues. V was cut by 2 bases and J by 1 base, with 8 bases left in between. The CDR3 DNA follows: TGTGCCAGCAGTGAATCGGGGGGAACTAATGAAAAACTGTTTTTT. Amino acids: CASSESGGTNEKLFF.

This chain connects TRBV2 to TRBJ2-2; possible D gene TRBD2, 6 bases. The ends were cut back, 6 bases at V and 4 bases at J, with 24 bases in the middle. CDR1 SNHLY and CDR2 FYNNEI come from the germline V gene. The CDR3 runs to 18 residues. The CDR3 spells CASRVGGNTGLFTGELFF. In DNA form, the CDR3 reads TGTGCCAGCAGGGTGGGGGGAAATACAGGACTCTTCACCGGGGAGCTGTTTTTT.